Listed below are T cell receptor beta chains from one sample, sequenced in a study of Ad26.COV2.S vaccination and SARS-CoV-2 variants. Libraries were prepared by immunoSEQ multiplex PCR; TCRdb keeps only in-frame clonotypes and omits some of them. This table holds some 640,000 clones, around 89% found once. Specimen: peripheral blood, collected in a trial of Ad26.COV2.S vaccine versus placebo. These receptors all come from a person aged 18-60 years who received the Ad26.COV2.S COVID-19 vaccine or a placebo. Both conserved end residues are part of each CDR3. D genes are given only for firm matches. Size is stated for part of the rows, as once, few or many counts, or as a class when the clone is expanded.

d_gene: .; abundance: .; j_gene: TRBJ2-7; v_gene: TRBV2; CDR3aa: CASSEAHSYEQYF; CDR3nt: TGTGCCAGCAGTGAAGCGCACAGTTACGAGCAGTACTTC
d_gene: .; abundance: .; j_gene: TRBJ1-5; v_gene: TRBV19; CDR3aa: CASRGPTGNQPQHF; CDR3nt: TGTGCCAGTAGAGGTCCCACCGGCAATCAGCCCCAGCATTTT
d_gene: .; abundance: .; j_gene: TRBJ1-5; v_gene: TRBV21-1; CDR3aa: CASSKYETSNQPQHF; CDR3nt: TGTGCCAGCAGCAAATATGAGACTAGCAATCAGCCCCAGCATTTT
d_gene: .; abundance: .; j_gene: TRBJ2-2; v_gene: TRBV11-3; CDR3aa: CASSRDLTGELFF; CDR3nt: TGTGCCAGCAGCAGGGACCTCACCGGGGAGCTGTTTTTT
d_gene: TRBD1; abundance: .; j_gene: TRBJ1-5; v_gene: TRBV6-1; CDR3aa: CASSERTGLRQPQHF; CDR3nt: TGTGCCAGCAGTGAACGGACAGGGTTGAGACAGCCCCAGCATTTT
d_gene: TRBD2; abundance: .; j_gene: TRBJ2-7; v_gene: TRBV11-3; CDR3aa: CASSLARTSPSSYEQYF; CDR3nt: TGTGCCAGCAGCTTAGCCCGGACTAGCCCAAGCTCCTACGAGCAGTACTTC
d_gene: .; abundance: once; j_gene: TRBJ2-4; v_gene: TRBV18; CDR3aa: CASSPQIGDIQYF; CDR3nt: TGTGCCAGCTCTCCCCAGATCGGAGACATTCAGTACTTC
d_gene: TRBD2; abundance: .; j_gene: TRBJ2-2; v_gene: TRBV4-3; CDR3aa: CASSQGLAGGMDTGELFF; CDR3nt: TGCGCCAGCAGCCAAGGGCTAGCGGGGGGGATGGACACCGGGGAGCTGTTTTTT
d_gene: .; abundance: .; j_gene: TRBJ1-1; v_gene: TRBV5-6; CDR3aa: CASRRLMNTEAFF; CDR3nt: TGTGCCAGCAGAAGGTTAATGAACACTGAAGCTTTCTTT
d_gene: TRBD2; abundance: .; j_gene: TRBJ2-1; v_gene: TRBV6-5; CDR3aa: CASSRLAGKNNEQFF; CDR3nt: TGTGCCAGCAGCCGACTAGCGGGTAAGAACAATGAGCAGTTCTTC
d_gene: .; abundance: .; j_gene: TRBJ2-7; v_gene: TRBV12-3/TRBV12-4; CDR3aa: CASSPDRYEQYF; CDR3nt: TGTGCCAGCAGCCCTGATAGGTACGAGCAGTACTTC